This TCR beta chain comes out of a study of CD8+ T cells in alopecia areata. Study results and caveats: Tissue-resident alphabeta T cells belonging to normal skin likewise get sequenced within scalp specimens. Scalp lesions, especially in alopecia totalis/universalis, had higher clonality than normal scalp.

There are 14 residues in the CDR3. Germline-derived CDR1 and CDR2 are SGHDT and YYEEEE. V lost 4 bases, J lost 3 bases, and 4 bases stayed unmatched. A note on this clone: Its antigen is undetermined.

cDNA prepared by RNA extraction and subsequent reverse transcription served as the template for sequencing. Sequenced by immunoSEQ multiplex PCR; TCRdb stores in-frame clones only, minus some. The sample lists 100,000 to 150,000 clones, less than 50% occurring once. Peripheral blood samples and lesional scalp punch biopsies were obtained from alopecia areata patients. The sorting of PBMCs gave CD4+ and CD8+ T cells. The chain carries TRBV5-6 and TRBJ1-1, with 9 bases matching TRBD1. Sequencing was carried out using NKG2D-low CD8+ T cells sorted from blood. This receptor was identified in a human donor with alopecia areata. The CDR3 protein is CASSLQGADTEAFF. The CDR3 coding sequence is TGTGCCAGCAGCCTACAGGGGGCGGACACTGAAGCTTTCTTT.